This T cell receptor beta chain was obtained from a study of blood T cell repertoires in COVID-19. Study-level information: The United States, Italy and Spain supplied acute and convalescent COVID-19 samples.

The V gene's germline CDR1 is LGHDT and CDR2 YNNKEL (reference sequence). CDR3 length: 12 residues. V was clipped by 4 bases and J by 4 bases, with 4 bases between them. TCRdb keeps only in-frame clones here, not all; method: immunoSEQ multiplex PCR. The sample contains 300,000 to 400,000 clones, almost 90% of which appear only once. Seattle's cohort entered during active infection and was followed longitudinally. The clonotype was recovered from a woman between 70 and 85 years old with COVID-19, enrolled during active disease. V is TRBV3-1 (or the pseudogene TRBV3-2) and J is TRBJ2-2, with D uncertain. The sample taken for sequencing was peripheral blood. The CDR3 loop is CASSPFTGELFF. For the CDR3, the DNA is TGTGCCAGCAGCCCGTTCACCGGGGAGCTGTTTTTT.